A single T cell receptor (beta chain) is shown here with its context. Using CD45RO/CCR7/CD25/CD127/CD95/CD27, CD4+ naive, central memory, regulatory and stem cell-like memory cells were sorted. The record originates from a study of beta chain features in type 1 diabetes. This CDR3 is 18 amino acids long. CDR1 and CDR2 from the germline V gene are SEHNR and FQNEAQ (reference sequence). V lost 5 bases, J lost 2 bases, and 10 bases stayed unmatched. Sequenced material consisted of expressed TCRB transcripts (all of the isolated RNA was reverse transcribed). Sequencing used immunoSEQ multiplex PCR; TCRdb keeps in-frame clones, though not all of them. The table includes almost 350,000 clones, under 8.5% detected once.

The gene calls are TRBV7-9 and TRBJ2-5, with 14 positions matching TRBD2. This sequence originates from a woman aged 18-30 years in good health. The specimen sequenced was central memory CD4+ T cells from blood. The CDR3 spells CASSPGLAGAVGQETQYF. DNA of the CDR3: TGTGCCAGCAGCCCGGGACTAGCGGGAGCGGTGGGGCAAGAGACCCAGTACTTC. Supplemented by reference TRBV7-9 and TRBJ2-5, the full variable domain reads DTGVSQNPRHKITKRGQNVTFRCDPISEHNRLYWYRQTLGQGPEFLTYFQNEAQLEKSRLLSDRFSAERPKGSFSTLEIQRTEQGDSAMYLCASSPGLAGAVGQETQYFGPGTRLLVL.